This T cell receptor beta chain was sequenced during a study of CXCR3-negative and CXCR3-positive naive CD8 T cells. Across the study: The study obtained around 150 million TRB reads, about 1.5 +/- 0.3 million per library.

Every CD8+ T cell subset underwent triplicate sorting at more than 250,000 cells apiece. By phenotype, naive CD8+ T cells were CD45RO-CCR7+CD27+CD95-. Findings and limits, study-wide: When CXCR3-positive naive cells were set against CXCR3-negative naive cells, the former had more hydrophobic TRB CDR3s.

This CDR3 has 14 amino acids. Germline V gene sequence: CDR1 SGHNT, CDR2 YYREEE (reference sequence). With UMI labels, 5' RACE was used to prepare the TRB cDNA libraries. TCRdb reanalyzed the 5' RACE reads, giving one entry per CDR3 protein sequence and no DNA. Its clone listing holds about 130,000 distinct CDR3 sequences. Details on this clonotype: Antigen: not known.

The sequence was collected from a human donor in good health. Some clones in this sample may be carry-over from other donors' samples. The sample taken for sequencing was naive CXCR3+ CD8+ T cells from blood. Specified subset: CD45RO-CCR7+CD27+CD95- naive CD8+ T cells expressing CXCR3 (TNR3+). This rearrangement joins TRBV5-4 to TRBJ2-7. The CDR3 is CASSLDQESYEQYF.